This T cell receptor beta chain was retrieved from a study of T cells in Graves' hyperthyroidism and ophthalmopathy. Amplification of TCR beta CDR3 regions used RNA as the template. The TCR CDR3 was amplified in a first-round RT-PCR using the HTBI primer set. Each CDR3 protein is one row after TCRdb ran MiXCR on the multiplex PCR reads. The table includes some 500,000 distinct CDR3 sequences, about 15% detected once. Patients aged 18 to 65 had newly diagnosed hyperthyroidism of under 2 months' duration. Exclusions: uncontrolled infection, other autoimmune disease, pregnancy, lactation. This clonotype was seen many times. The CDR3 sequence is 16 residues long. Germline values: CDR1 DFQATT, CDR2 SNEGSKA (reference sequence). J lost 7 bases, V lost 0 bases, and 12 bases had no gene match.

The genes are TRBV20-1 and TRBJ2-1; 7 nucleotides agree with TRBD2. The sample comprised blood. This TCR was recovered from a woman aged 18-30 years with Graves' hyperthyroidism. The CDR3 DNA follows: TGCAGTGCTAGAGACGGTGGGAGGGCCTCAGGAAATGAGCAGTTCTTC. Protein product: CSARDGGRASGNEQFF.